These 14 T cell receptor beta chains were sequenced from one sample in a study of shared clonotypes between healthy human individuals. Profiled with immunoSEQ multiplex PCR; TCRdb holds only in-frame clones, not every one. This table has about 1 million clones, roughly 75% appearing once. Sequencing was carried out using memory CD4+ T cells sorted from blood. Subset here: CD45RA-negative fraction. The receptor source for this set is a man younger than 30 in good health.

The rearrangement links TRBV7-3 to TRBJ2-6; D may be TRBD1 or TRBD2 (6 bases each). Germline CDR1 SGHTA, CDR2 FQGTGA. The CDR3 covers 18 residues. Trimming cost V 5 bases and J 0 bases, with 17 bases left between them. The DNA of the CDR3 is TGTGCCAGCAGCCGACCCGGGGGCGGCCACTCTGGGGCCAACGTCCTGACTTTC. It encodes CASSRPGGGHSGANVLTF.

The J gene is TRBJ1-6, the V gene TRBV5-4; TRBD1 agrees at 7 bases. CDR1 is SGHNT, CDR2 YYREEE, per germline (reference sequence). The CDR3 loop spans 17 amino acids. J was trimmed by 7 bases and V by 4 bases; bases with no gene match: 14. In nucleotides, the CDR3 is TGTGCCAGCAGCGCTAAAGGGACAGCAATAGCAAATTCACCCCTCCACTTT. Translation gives CASSAKGTAIANSPLHF.

CDR3 region: CASSSLGGTSTDTQYF. The CDR3 nucleotides read TGTGCCAGCAGTTCCCTCGGGGGAACTAGCACAGATACGCAGTATTTT. V gene TRBV6-6 combines with J gene TRBJ2-3, with D possibly TRBD2 on 6 matching bases. This CDR3 contains 16 residues. From germline, CDR1 is MNHNY and CDR2 SVGAGI (reference sequence). V was clipped by 4 bases and J by 0 bases, with 14 bases between them.

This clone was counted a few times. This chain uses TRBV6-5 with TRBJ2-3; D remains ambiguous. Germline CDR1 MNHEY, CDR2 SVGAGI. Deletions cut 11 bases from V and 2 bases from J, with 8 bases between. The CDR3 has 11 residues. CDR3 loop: CASQDTDTQYF. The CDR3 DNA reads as TGTGCCTCCCAAGACACAGATACGCAGTATTTT.

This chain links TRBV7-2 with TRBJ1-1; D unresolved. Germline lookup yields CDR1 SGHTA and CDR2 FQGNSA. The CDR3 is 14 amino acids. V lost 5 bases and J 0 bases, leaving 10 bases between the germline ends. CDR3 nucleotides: TGTGCCAGCAGCCCGGGCCTCATGAACACTGAAGCTTTCTTT. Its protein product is CASSPGLMNTEAFF. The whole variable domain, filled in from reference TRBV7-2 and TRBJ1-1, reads GAGVSQSPSNKVTEKGKDVELRCDPISGHTALYWYRQSLGQGLEFLIYFQGNSAPDKSGLPSDRFSAERTGGSVSTLTIQRTQQEDSAVYLCASSPGLMNTEAFFGQGTRLTVV.

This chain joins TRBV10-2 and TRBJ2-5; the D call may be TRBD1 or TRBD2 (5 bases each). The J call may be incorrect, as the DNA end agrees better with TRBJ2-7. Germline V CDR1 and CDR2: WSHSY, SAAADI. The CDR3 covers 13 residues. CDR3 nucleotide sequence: TGCGCCAGCAGCTTTGGGACCGATTACGAGCAGTACTTC. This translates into CASSFGTDYEQYF.

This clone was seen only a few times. In DNA, the CDR3 is TGCGCCAGCAGGATTTCCTACGAGCAGTACTTC. Translation: CASRISYEQYF. V usage is TRBV10-2 and J usage is TRBJ2-7; D unclear. Germline assignment: CDR1 WSHSY and CDR2 SAAADI. The CDR3 sequence is 11 residues long. With 6 bases removed from V and 1 base from J, the gap between germline ends came to 4 bases.

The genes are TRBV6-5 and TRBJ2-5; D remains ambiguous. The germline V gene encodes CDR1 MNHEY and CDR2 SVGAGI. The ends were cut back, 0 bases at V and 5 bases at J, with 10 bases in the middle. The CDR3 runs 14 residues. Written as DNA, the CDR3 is TGTGCCAGCAGTTACTCGAATTCTCGGGAGACCCAGTACTTC. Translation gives CASSYSNSRETQYF.

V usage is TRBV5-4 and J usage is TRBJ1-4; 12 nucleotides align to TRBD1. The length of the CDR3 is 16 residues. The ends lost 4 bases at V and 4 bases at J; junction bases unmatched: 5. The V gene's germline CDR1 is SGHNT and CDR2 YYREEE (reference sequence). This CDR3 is CASSKGQGAFNEKLFF. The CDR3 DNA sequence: TGTGCCAGCAGCAAGGGACAGGGGGCGTTTAATGAAAAACTGTTTTTT.

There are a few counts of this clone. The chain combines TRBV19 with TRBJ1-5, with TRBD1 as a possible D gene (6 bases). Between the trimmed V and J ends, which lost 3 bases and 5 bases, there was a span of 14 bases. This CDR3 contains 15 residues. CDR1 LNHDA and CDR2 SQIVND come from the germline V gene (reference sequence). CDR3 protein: CASSIQRGVHQPQHF. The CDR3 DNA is TGTGCCAGTAGTATTCAGAGGGGGGTTCATCAGCCCCAGCATTTT.

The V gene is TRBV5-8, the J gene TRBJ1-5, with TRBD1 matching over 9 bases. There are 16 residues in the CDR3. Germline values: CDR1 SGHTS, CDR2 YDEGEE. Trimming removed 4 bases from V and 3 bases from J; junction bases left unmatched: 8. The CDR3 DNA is TGTGCCAGCAGCCTAGGGACAGGGAACTACAATCAGCCCCAGCATTTT. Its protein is CASSLGTGNYNQPQHF. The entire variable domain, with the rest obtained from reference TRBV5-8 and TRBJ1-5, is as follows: EAGVTQSPTHLIKTRGQQATLRCSPISGHTSVYWYQQALGLGLQFLLWYDEGEERNRGNFPPRFSGRQFPNYSSELNVNALELEDSALYLCASSLGTGNYNQPQHFGDGTRLSIL.

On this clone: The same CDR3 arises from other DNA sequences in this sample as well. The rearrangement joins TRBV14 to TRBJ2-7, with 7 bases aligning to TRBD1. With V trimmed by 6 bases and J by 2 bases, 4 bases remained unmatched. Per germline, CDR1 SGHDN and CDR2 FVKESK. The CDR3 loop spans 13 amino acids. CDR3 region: CASSRQGTYEQYF. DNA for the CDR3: TGTGCCAGCAGTCGACAGGGAACCTACGAGCAGTACTTC. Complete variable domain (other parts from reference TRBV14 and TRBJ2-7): EAGVTQFPSHSVIEKGQTVTLRCDPISGHDNLYWYRRVMGKEIKFLLHFVKESKQDESGMPNNRFLAERTGGTYSTLKVQPAELEDSGVYFCASSRQGTYEQYFGPGTRLTVT.

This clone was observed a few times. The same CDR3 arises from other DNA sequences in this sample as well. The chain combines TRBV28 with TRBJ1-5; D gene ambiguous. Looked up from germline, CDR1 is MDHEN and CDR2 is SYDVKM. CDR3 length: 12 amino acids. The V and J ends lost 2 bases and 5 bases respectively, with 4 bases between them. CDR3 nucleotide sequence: TGTGCCAGCAGTTTAGGCCATCAGCCCCAGCATTTT. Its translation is CASSLGHQPQHF.

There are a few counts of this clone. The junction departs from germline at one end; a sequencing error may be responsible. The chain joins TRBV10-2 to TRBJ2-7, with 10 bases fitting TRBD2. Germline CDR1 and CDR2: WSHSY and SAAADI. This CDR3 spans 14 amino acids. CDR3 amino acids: CAGSKREGTYEQYF. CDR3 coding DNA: TGCGCCGGCAGTAAGCGGGAGGGGACCTACGAGCAGTACTTC.